This T cell receptor (beta chain) is drawn from a study of T cell clonotyping in hematopoietic cell transplantation. Sequencing used immunoSEQ multiplex PCR; TCRdb keeps in-frame clones, though not all of them. The table lists about 69,000 clones, 94% of them singletons, with 1.6% in the top ten. This CDR3 comprises 14 residues. V lost 6 bases, J lost 2 bases, and 5 bases stayed unmatched. Germline V gene sequence: CDR1 MDHEN, CDR2 SYDVKM. The source material was peripheral blood mononuclear cells. The chain is built from TRBV28 and TRBJ2-7, with TRBD1 matching over 9 bases. The clonotype originates from a man between 45 and 60 years old in good health. Some clones in this sample may be carry-over from other donors' samples. The CDR3 loop is CASRLGQGPYEQYF. In nucleotides, the CDR3 is TGTGCCAGCAGGCTGGGACAGGGCCCCTACGAGCAGTACTTC. The full variable domain, with the rest looked up from reference TRBV28 and TRBJ2-7, is DVKVTQSSRYLVKRTGEKVFLECVQDMDHENMFWYRQDPGLGLRLIYFSYDVKMKEKGDIPEGYSVSREKKERFSLILESASTNQTSMYLCASRLGQGPYEQYFGPGTRLTVT.